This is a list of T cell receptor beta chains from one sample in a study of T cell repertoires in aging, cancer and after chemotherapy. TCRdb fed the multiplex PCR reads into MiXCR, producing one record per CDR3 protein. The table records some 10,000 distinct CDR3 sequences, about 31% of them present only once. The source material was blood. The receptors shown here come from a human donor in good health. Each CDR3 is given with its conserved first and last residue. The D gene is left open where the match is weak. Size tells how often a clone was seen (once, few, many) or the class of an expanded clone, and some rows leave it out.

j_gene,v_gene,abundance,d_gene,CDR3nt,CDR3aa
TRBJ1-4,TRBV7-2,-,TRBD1,TGTGCCAGCAGCTTAGCTCGGGGACAGGGTACTAATGAAAAACTGTTTTTT,CASSLARGQGTNEKLFF
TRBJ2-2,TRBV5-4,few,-,TGTGCCAGCAGCTTAGTGGGACATATTCCCGGGGAGCTGTTTTTT,CASSLVGHIPGELFF
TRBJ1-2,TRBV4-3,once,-,TGTGCCACTCGGGGGGGGAGGGACTATGGCTACACCTTC,CATRGGRDYGYTF
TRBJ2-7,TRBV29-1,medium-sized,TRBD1,TGCAGCGTGGTGACAGGGAATGTAGAGCAGTACTTC,CSVVTGNVEQYF
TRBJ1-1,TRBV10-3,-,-,TGTGCCTCGAACCGGGAGAGGAACACTGAAGCTTTCTTT,CASNRERNTEAFF
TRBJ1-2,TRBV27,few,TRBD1,TGTGCCAGCAGTTTAGGAGGAGCAGGGGGCGCCCATGGCTACACCTTC,CASSLGGAGGAHGYTF
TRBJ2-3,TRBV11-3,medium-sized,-,TGTGCCAGCAGCTTAAAATCGAGTTTGGCAGATACGCAGTATTTT,CASSLKSSLADTQYF
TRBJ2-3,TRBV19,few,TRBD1,TGTGCCAGTAGTATCGGGACAGTGGGAACAGATACGCAGTATTTT,CASSIGTVGTDTQYF
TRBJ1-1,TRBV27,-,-,TGTGCCAGTAGTACACAGTACACTGAAGCTTTCTTT,CASSTQYTEAFF
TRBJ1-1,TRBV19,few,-,TGTGCCAGTAGTATATCGTCAGGGCGGACTGAAGCTTTCTTT,CASSISSGRTEAFF
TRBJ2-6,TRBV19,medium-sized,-,TGTGCCAGTAGTAAGGACAGCTCTGGGGCCAACGTCCTGACTTTC,CASSKDSSGANVLTF
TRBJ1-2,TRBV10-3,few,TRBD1,TGTGCCATCAGTGATATGAGAGGGGGCGGCTATGGCTACACCTTC,CAISDMRGGGYGYTF
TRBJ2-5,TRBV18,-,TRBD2,TGTGCCAGCTCGACTAGCGGGAGAGATGAGACCCAGTACTTC,CASSTSGRDETQYF
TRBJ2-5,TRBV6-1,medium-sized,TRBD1,TGTGCCAGCCGGGACAGGGGGCGGGAGACCCAGTACTTC,CASRDRGRETQYF
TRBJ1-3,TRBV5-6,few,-,TGTGCCAGCAGCCAGAGGGGCTCTGGAAACACCATATATTTT,CASSQRGSGNTIYF
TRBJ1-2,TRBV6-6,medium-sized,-,TGTGCCAGCATTCGGGACATGGCGGTCGGTGATGGCTACACCTTC,CASIRDMAVGDGYTF
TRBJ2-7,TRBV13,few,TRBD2,TGTGCCAGCAGCCGGGGACTAGACTACGAGCAGTACTTC,CASSRGLDYEQYF
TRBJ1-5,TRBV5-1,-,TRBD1,TGCGCCAGCAGGCCAGGACAGGGGAATCAGCCCCAGCATTTT,CASRPGQGNQPQHF
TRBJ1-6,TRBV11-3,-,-,TGTGCCAGCAGCTTAATTGGGGCAGGGCAATCACCCCTCCACTTT,CASSLIGAGQSPLHF
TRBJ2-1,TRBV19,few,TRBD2,TGTGCCAGTAGTATAAGGGAACTAGCGTTTAACAATGAGCAGTTCTTC,CASSIRELAFNNEQFF
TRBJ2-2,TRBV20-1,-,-,TGCAGTGCCCCCGGGGGCGGGAGCAGACCCGGGGAGCTGTTTTTT,CSAPGGGSRPGELFF
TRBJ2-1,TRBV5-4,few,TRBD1,TGTGCCAGCAGCTTGATACGAGACAGGGATTTCAATGAGCAGTTCTTC,CASSLIRDRDFNEQFF
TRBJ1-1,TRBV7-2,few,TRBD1,TGTGCCAGCAGCGCCCGGACAGGGGTAGACACTGAAGCTTTCTTT,CASSARTGVDTEAFF